This TCR beta chain was captured by sequencing in a study of OX40 agonist ivuxolimab in advanced cancers. Assay used: immunoSEQ multiplex PCR; TCRdb lists only in-frame clones, some missing. The table includes roughly 63,000 clones, roughly nine tenths detected once. V shed 2 bases and J shed 7 bases, with 4 bases lying between them. Germline V gene lookup returns CDR1 SGHRS and CDR2 YFSETQ. The CDR3 spans 11 residues. This sequence joins TRBV5-1 and TRBJ2-1; D not certain. This TCR was recovered from an adult with an advanced solid tumor such as melanoma, head and neck, liver or kidney cancer. The material was CD4+ or CD8+ T cells sorted from blood, obtained in a trial of the OX40 agonist ivuxolimab. DNA of the CDR3: TGCGCCAGCAGCTTTCATAATGAGCAGTTCTTC. This codes for CASSFHNEQFF.